The 17 T cell receptor beta chains below come from one sample, sequenced in a study of shared clonotypes between healthy human individuals. Naive CD8 cells lacked CD45RO and underwent positive selection for CCR7, leaving out terminally differentiated effector memory CD45RA+ cells. Using immunoSEQ multiplex PCR, the repertoire was profiled, and TCRdb retains in-frame clones only, with some absent. Of hundreds of thousands of clones listed, just over 95% are singletons. The specimen sequenced was naive CD8+ T cells sorted from blood. These receptors were obtained from a man younger than 45 in good health.

The chain recombines TRBV7-6 with TRBJ2-7; D gene ambiguous. The CDR3 covers 13 residues. Germline V gene lookup returns CDR1 SGHVS and CDR2 FNYEAQ. Trimming took 4 bases from V and 7 from J, leaving 14 bases between them. The chain's CDR3 is CASSSGHDDEQYF. As DNA, the CDR3 is TGTGCCAGCAGCTCCGGGCACGACGATGAGCAGTACTTC.

About this clone: The identical CDR3 is also encoded by other nucleotide sequences in the sample. This chain uses TRBV27 with TRBJ2-2; D is uncertain. The CDR3 loop spans 12 amino acids. V was shortened by 4 bases and J by 4 bases, with 4 bases between the two germline ends. From germline, CDR1 is MNHEY and CDR2 SMNVEV (reference sequence). CDR3 region: CASSSSTGELFF. The CDR3 bases are TGTGCCAGCAGTTCGAGCACCGGGGAGCTGTTTTTT.

The chain links TRBV19 to TRBJ2-7; D is ambiguous. Trimming pared 8 bases from V and 3 bases from J, leaving 14 bases between. CDR1 is LNHDA, CDR2 SQIVND, per germline (reference sequence). The CDR3 is 13 amino acids. Here the CDR3 DNA reads TGTGCCAGTGCGGTGAGGAAGCACTACGAGCAGTACTTC. This translates into CASAVRKHYEQYF.

The chain carries TRBV4-3 and TRBJ2-1; 11 bases match TRBD2. The ends lost 0 bases at V and 8 bases at J; junction bases unmatched: 9. The germline gives CDR1 LGHNA, CDR2 YSLEER. The CDR3 runs to 17 residues. The CDR3 reads CASSQDAPPSGRHEQFF. Here the CDR3 DNA reads TGCGCCAGCAGCCAAGATGCCCCCCCTAGCGGGAGGCATGAGCAGTTCTTC.

The gene calls are TRBV7-6 and TRBJ2-3; tentatively, D is TRBD2 (6 bases). Germline loops: CDR1 SGHVS, CDR2 FNYEAQ. There are 17 residues in the CDR3. V was shortened by 2 bases and J by 0 bases, with 15 bases between the two germline ends. The DNA of the CDR3 is TGTGCCAGCAGCTTATCAACGGACTACACTAGCACAGATACGCAGTATTTT. This codes for CASSLSTDYTSTDTQYF. The variable domain in full, with the rest retrieved from reference TRBV7-6 and TRBJ2-3, is GAGVSQSPRYKVTKRGQDVALRCDPISGHVSLYWYRQALGQGPEFLTYFNYEAQQDKSGLPNDRFSAERPEGSISTLTIQRTEQRDSAMYRCASSLSTDYTSTDTQYFGPGTRLTVL.

This chain uses TRBV6-6 with TRBJ2-7, with TRBD1 as a possible D gene (6 bases). Germline values: CDR1 MNHNY, CDR2 SVGAGI (reference sequence). This CDR3 is 14 amino acids long. The V gene lost 7 bases and the J gene lost 0 bases, with 13 bases spanning the gap. The CDR3: CASTPGARSYEQYF. The CDR3 DNA is TGTGCCAGCACCCCAGGGGCCCGCTCCTACGAGCAGTACTTC.

This clone was seen only once. Other DNA sequences of this sample code for an identical CDR3. The chain has TRBV27 and TRBJ2-7, with unresolved D. The CDR3 is 13 amino acids. Germline V gene sequence: CDR1 MNHEY, CDR2 SMNVEV (reference sequence). Between the trimmed V and J ends, which lost 6 bases and 2 bases, there was a span of 11 bases. CDR3 sequence: CASSRTSAYEQYF. The DNA for the CDR3 is TGTGCCAGCAGCCGGACCTCGGCCTACGAGCAGTACTTC.

This rearrangement joins TRBV7-6 to TRBJ1-1; no reliable D call. Germline assignment: CDR1 SGHVS and CDR2 FNYEAQ. The CDR3 extends over 15 amino acids. V lost 0 bases, J lost 6 bases, and 14 bases lay in between. CDR3 DNA sequence: TGTGCCAGCAGCTTAGCCCGTGGAGGGAGCTCTGAAGCTTTCTTT. It codes for CASSLARGGSSEAFF.

The chain links TRBV9 to TRBJ1-3; D gene uncertain. V dropped 6 bases and J dropped 5 bases, with 6 bases sitting between them. The CDR3 has 11 residues. The germline V gene has CDR1 SGDLS and CDR2 YYNGEE. The CDR3 region is CASNYRNTIYF. CDR3 bases: TGTGCCAGCAATTATAGAAACACCATATATTTT.

In this sample, this clone turned up once. The gene calls are TRBV5-4 and TRBJ2-7, with TRBD1 matching 8 bases. This CDR3 is built from 12 residues. From germline, CDR1 is SGHNT and CDR2 YYREEE (reference sequence). V trimming: 10 bases; J trimming: 6 bases; junction bases outside the gene matches: 9. The CDR3 region has the DNA TGTGCCGGACGAGGACAGGGTGGCGAGCAGTACTTC. Amino acid sequence: CAGRGQGGEQYF. The variable domain in full, completed from reference TRBV5-4 and TRBJ2-7, reads ETGVTQSPTHLIKTRGQQVTLRCSSQSGHNTVSWYQQALGQGPQFIFQYYREEENGRGNFPPRFSGLQFPNYSSELNVNALELDDSALYLCAGRGQGGEQYFGPGTRLTVT.

The gene calls are TRBV10-3 and TRBJ2-7; tentatively, D is TRBD1 (6 bases). The germline gives CDR1 ENHRY, CDR2 SYGVKD. Trimming cost V 0 bases and J 1 base, with 7 bases left between them. CDR3 size: 14 residues. CDR3 DNA sequence: TGTGCCATCAGTGAGTCACAGGGTTCCTACGAGCAGTACTTC. Translated: CAISESQGSYEQYF.

The V call is TRBV7-3, the J call TRBJ2-5, with 7 bases fitting TRBD1. The V gene's germline CDR1 is SGHTA and CDR2 FQGTGA. The CDR3 is made up of 14 amino acids. With 5 bases clipped from V and 4 bases from J, the junction kept 7 bases outside the gene matches. The CDR3 DNA is TGTGCCAGCAGCGCACCGACAGGGCTAGAGACCCAGTACTTC. As protein: CASSAPTGLETQYF.

The J gene is TRBJ1-1, the V gene TRBV6-5; no definite D call. The germline V and J ends were trimmed by 2 bases and 0 bases, with 7 bases remaining between them. The CDR3 length is 14 residues. Per germline, CDR1 MNHEY and CDR2 SVGAGI. CDR3: CASSYQAVNTEAFF. In nucleotides, the CDR3 is TGTGCCAGCAGTTACCAGGCTGTGAACACTGAAGCTTTCTTT.

The V gene is TRBV10-2, the J gene TRBJ1-4, with D uncertain. The CDR3 covers 12 residues. In germline, CDR1 is WSHSY, CDR2 SAAADI. Between the trimmed V and J ends, which lost 7 bases and 6 bases, there was a span of 9 bases. CDR3 sequence (DNA): TGCGCCAGCACCGGGTTGGATGAAAAACTGTTTTTT. Amino acid sequence: CASTGLDEKLFF.

This clone was seen only once. The J gene is TRBJ2-7, the V gene TRBV28, with 11 positions matching TRBD2. V shed 5 bases, J shed 5 bases, and the junction held 8 bases outside the gene matches. Germline assignment: CDR1 MDHEN and CDR2 SYDVKM. The CDR3 is 15 residues long. The CDR3 spells CASSPLAGGVNEQYF. The DNA of the CDR3 is TGTGCCAGCAGTCCCCTAGCGGGAGGCGTGAACGAGCAGTACTTC.

The V and J genes are TRBV27 and TRBJ2-3; D gene unclear. V lost 2 bases and J lost 6, with 6 bases in between. There are 12 residues in the CDR3. Germline values: CDR1 MNHEY, CDR2 SMNVEV (reference sequence). As DNA, the CDR3 is TGTGCCAGCAGTTTAAATGGGGATACGCAGTATTTT. As protein: CASSLNGDTQYF.

This chain links TRBV7-8 with TRBJ2-2; TRBD1 might be the D (5 bases). CDR1 and CDR2 (germline): SGHVS, FQNEAQ. Trimming cost V 5 bases and J 14 bases, with 24 bases left between them. This CDR3 is built from 15 residues. The CDR3 coding sequence is TGTGCCAGCAGCCTCAGGGTTGCGTCAGTGGGGCATCTGTTTTTT. Amino acid sequence: CASSLRVASVGHLFF.